These T cell receptor beta chains were read from a single sample in a study of blood T cell repertoires in COVID-19. The method was immunoSEQ multiplex PCR; TCRdb's version includes in-frame clones alone and lacks a portion of them. The sample comprises approximately 220,000 clones, 65% to 85% of which are singletons, and 27% rests with the top ten. The sequenced sample consisted of peripheral blood. The origin of the receptors is a man between 40 and 49 years old with acute or convalescent COVID-19. The CDR3 runs from the conserved cysteine through the conserved F or W. A D gene is named only where the DNA matches it firmly. Rows give clone size only sometimes, using once, few, many, or a class for an expanded clone.

CDR3: CASSVGLTDSGMYF
DNA: TGTGCCAGCAGCGTAGGACTTACCGACTCCGGGATGTACTTC
J: TRBJ2-7
V: TRBV7-3
size: once
D: NA

CDR3: CASSQEIGGAWDTEAFF
DNA: TGTGCCAGCAGCCAAGAGATAGGGGGGGCCTGGGACACTGAAGCTTTCTTT
J: TRBJ1-1
V: TRBV3-1/TRBV3-2
size: NA
D: NA

CDR3: CASSEGEGGMETQYF
DNA: TGTGCCAGCAGTGAAGGGGAAGGGGGCATGGAGACCCAGTACTTC
J: TRBJ2-5
V: TRBV6-1
size: many
D: TRBD1

CDR3: CASSLPRGREADTQYF
DNA: TGTGCCAGCAGCTTGCCTAGGGGGCGCGAGGCAGATACGCAGTATTTT
J: TRBJ2-3
V: TRBV5-6
size: NA
D: TRBD1

CDR3: CAWSARTEAFF
DNA: TGTGCCTGGAGCGCTAGGACAGAAGCTTTCTTT
J: TRBJ1-1
V: TRBV30
size: NA
D: NA

CDR3: CASSVGPAGTGHTIYF
DNA: TGTGCCAGCAGCGTCGGGCCCGCCGGGACAGGGCACACCATATATTTT
J: TRBJ1-3
V: TRBV9
size: once
D: TRBD1

CDR3: CASSEGSMNTEAFF
DNA: TGCGCCAGCAGTGAGGGGAGCATGAACACTGAAGCTTTCTTT
J: TRBJ1-1
V: TRBV10-2
size: NA
D: NA

CDR3: CASSSTYEQYF
DNA: TGTGCCAGCAGCTCCACCTACGAGCAGTACTTC
J: TRBJ2-7
V: TRBV5-6
size: NA
D: NA

CDR3: CASSQNGNTEAFF
DNA: TGTGCCAGCAGCCAGAACGGGAACACTGAAGCTTTCTTT
J: TRBJ1-1
V: TRBV14
size: NA
D: NA

CDR3: CASSQFLAVSYEQYF
DNA: TGTGCCAGCAGCCAATTCCTAGCGGTCTCCTACGAGCAGTACTTC
J: TRBJ2-7
V: TRBV3-1/TRBV3-2
size: NA
D: TRBD2

CDR3: CASSFRTGIYGYTF
DNA: TGTGCCAGTAGTTTCCGGACAGGGATCTATGGCTACACCTTC
J: TRBJ1-2
V: TRBV19
size: NA
D: TRBD1

CDR3: CASSLTGSNEKLFF
DNA: TGTGCCAGCAGTTTAACAGGAAGTAATGAAAAACTGTTTTTT
J: TRBJ1-4
V: TRBV28
size: few
D: NA

CDR3: CASSSKPRGDYTF
DNA: TGTGCCAGCAGCTCCAAGCCCAGAGGCGACTACACCTTC
J: TRBJ1-2
V: TRBV7-9
size: NA
D: NA

CDR3: CASSQTSGINEQFF
DNA: TGTGCCAGCAGCCAGACTAGCGGGATCAATGAGCAGTTCTTC
J: TRBJ2-1
V: TRBV7-2
size: NA
D: TRBD2

CDR3: CASSYDLRIAWGELFF
DNA: TGTGCCAGCAGTTACGATCTAAGAATCGCGTGGGGGGAGCTGTTTTTT
J: TRBJ2-2
V: TRBV6-6
size: NA
D: NA

CDR3: CASSTNRGDTEAFF
DNA: TGTGCCAGCTCAACCAACAGGGGGGACACTGAAGCTTTCTTT
J: TRBJ1-1
V: TRBV18
size: NA
D: TRBD1

CDR3: CASGQYNSPLHF
DNA: TGTGCCAGTGGACAGTATAATTCACCCCTCCACTTT
J: TRBJ1-6
V: TRBV27
size: NA
D: NA

CDR3: CASSYSSPGFEQYF
DNA: TGTGCCAGCAGTTACTCGAGTCCAGGGTTCGAGCAGTACTTC
J: TRBJ2-7
V: TRBV6-5
size: NA
D: NA

CDR3: CASSIIRGDSSGNTIYF
DNA: TGTGCCAGTAGTATAATAAGGGGCGATTCCTCTGGAAACACCATATATTTT
J: TRBJ1-3
V: TRBV19
size: NA
D: NA

CDR3: CASSPYSYEQYF
DNA: TGTGCCAGCAGCCCTTACTCCTACGAGCAGTACTTC
J: TRBJ2-7
V: TRBV7-2
size: NA
D: NA

CDR3: CASSQYQGLRNEQYF
DNA: TGTGCCAGCAGCCAATACCAGGGTCTAAGGAACGAGCAGTACTTC
J: TRBJ2-7
V: TRBV14
size: NA
D: NA

CDR3: CASSEAGGKDQETQYF
DNA: TGCGCCAGCAGTGAGGCGGGAGGGAAGGACCAAGAGACCCAGTACTTC
J: TRBJ2-5
V: TRBV10-2
size: NA
D: TRBD2

CDR3: CASSYPPYHTDTQYF
DNA: TGTGCCAGCAGTTACCCGCCCTACCACACAGATACGCAGTATTTT
J: TRBJ2-3
V: TRBV6-5
size: NA
D: NA

CDR3: CSASTGSQPEAFF
DNA: TGCAGTGCTAGTACAGGGAGCCAACCTGAAGCTTTCTTT
J: TRBJ1-1
V: TRBV20-1
size: NA
D: NA

CDR3: CASSIDLAEQFF
DNA: TGTGCCAGTAGTATAGATCTAGCTGAGCAGTTCTTC
J: TRBJ2-1
V: TRBV19
size: NA
D: NA

CDR3: CASSRAGQASKSYNSPLHF
DNA: TGCGCCAGCAGCCGAGCCGGACAGGCGTCTAAATCCTATAATTCACCCCTCCACTTT
J: TRBJ1-6
V: TRBV4-1
size: NA
D: TRBD1

CDR3: CASSYRGRDEQFF
DNA: TGTGCCAGCAGCTATAGAGGGAGGGATGAGCAGTTCTTC
J: TRBJ2-1
V: TRBV7-2
size: NA
D: TRBD2

CDR3: CASRYAPDYGYTF
DNA: TGTGCCAGCAGATATGCACCGGACTATGGCTACACCTTC
J: TRBJ1-2
V: TRBV27
size: once
D: NA

CDR3: CSVITTGLAELFF
DNA: TGCAGCGTAATAACGACAGGGCTCGCCGAGCTGTTTTTT
J: TRBJ2-2
V: TRBV29-1
size: NA
D: TRBD1

CDR3: CASSQDGGNTIYF
DNA: TGTGCCAGCAGCCAAGACGGTGGAAACACCATATATTTT
J: TRBJ1-3
V: TRBV4-2
size: NA
D: NA

CDR3: CASSYSETLGNQPQHF
DNA: TGTGCCAGCAGTTACTCAGAGACTCTAGGCAATCAGCCCCAGCATTTT
J: TRBJ1-5
V: TRBV6-6
size: NA
D: NA

CDR3: CASSEEFSSGNTIYF
DNA: TGTGCCAGCAGTGAAGAATTCAGCTCTGGAAACACCATATATTTT
J: TRBJ1-3
V: TRBV6-1
size: NA
D: NA

CDR3: CASSPGDRGNPLHF
DNA: TGTGCCAGCTCACCGGGGGACAGGGGAAATCCCCTCCACTTT
J: TRBJ1-6
V: TRBV18
size: NA
D: TRBD1

CDR3: CASTQSREIYGYTF
DNA: TGTGCCAGTACCCAAAGTCGGGAAATCTATGGCTACACCTTC
J: TRBJ1-2
V: TRBV19
size: NA
D: NA

CDR3: CASNRDYNTGELFF
DNA: TGCGCCAGCAACCGGGACTACAACACCGGGGAGCTGTTTTTT
J: TRBJ2-2
V: TRBV5-1
size: NA
D: TRBD2

CDR3: CASSPPGTSGRSYNEQFF
DNA: TGCGCCAGCAGCCCCCCCGGGACTAGCGGGAGGTCCTACAATGAGCAGTTCTTC
J: TRBJ2-1
V: TRBV5-1
size: NA
D: TRBD2

CDR3: CASSGTGVPETQYF
DNA: TGTGCCAGCAGCGGGACAGGGGTGCCGGAGACCCAGTACTTC
J: TRBJ2-5
V: TRBV2
size: NA
D: TRBD1

CDR3: CASSSGDQPQHF
DNA: TGTGCCAGCAGCTCGGGGGATCAGCCCCAGCATTTT
J: TRBJ1-5
V: TRBV7-9
size: once
D: NA

CDR3: CASSPPGEIQYF
DNA: TGTGCCAGCAGCCCCCCCGGGGAAATTCAGTACTTC
J: TRBJ2-4
V: TRBV7-8
size: NA
D: NA

CDR3: CASSWGLAADTQYF
DNA: TGTGCCAGCAGTTGGGGACTAGCGGCAGATACGCAGTATTTT
J: TRBJ2-3
V: TRBV28
size: NA
D: TRBD2

CDR3: CASSRPGQNNQPQHF
DNA: TGTGCCAGCAGTCGGCCGGGACAGAATAATCAGCCCCAGCATTTT
J: TRBJ1-5
V: TRBV6-2/TRBV6-3
size: NA
D: TRBD1

CDR3: CASKRGTYDNSPLHF
DNA: TGTGCCAGTAAAAGGGGGACATACGATAATTCACCCCTCCACTTT
J: TRBJ1-6
V: TRBV19
size: NA
D: NA

CDR3: CATSGTGQGDEQFF
DNA: TGTGCCACCAGCGGGACAGGGCAGGGGGATGAGCAGTTCTTC
J: TRBJ2-1
V: TRBV24-1
size: NA
D: TRBD1

CDR3: CASSNRRAGQETQYF
DNA: TGCGCCAGCAGCAACAGGAGGGCCGGGCAAGAGACCCAGTACTTC
J: TRBJ2-5
V: TRBV5-1
size: NA
D: NA

CDR3: CASSLAGEEGNTIYF
DNA: TGTGCCAGCAGCTTAGCGGGGGAAGAAGGAAACACCATATATTTT
J: TRBJ1-3
V: TRBV3-1/TRBV3-2
size: once
D: NA

CDR3: CSVDRMSGRRDEQFF
DNA: TGCAGCGTGGACCGAATGAGCGGGAGGAGGGATGAGCAGTTCTTC
J: TRBJ2-1
V: TRBV29-1
size: once
D: TRBD2

CDR3: CAISETGTGGIDTQYF
DNA: TGTGCCATCAGTGAGACCGGGACAGGGGGTATAGATACGCAGTATTTT
J: TRBJ2-3
V: TRBV10-3
size: NA
D: TRBD1

CDR3: CASRTGGTEAFF
DNA: TGCGCCAGCAGAACAGGGGGCACTGAAGCTTTCTTT
J: TRBJ1-1
V: TRBV10-2
size: few
D: TRBD1

CDR3: CASSTNPRNMNTEAFF
DNA: TGTGCCAGTAGTACAAACCCCCGTAACATGAACACTGAAGCTTTCTTT
J: TRBJ1-1
V: TRBV19
size: once
D: NA